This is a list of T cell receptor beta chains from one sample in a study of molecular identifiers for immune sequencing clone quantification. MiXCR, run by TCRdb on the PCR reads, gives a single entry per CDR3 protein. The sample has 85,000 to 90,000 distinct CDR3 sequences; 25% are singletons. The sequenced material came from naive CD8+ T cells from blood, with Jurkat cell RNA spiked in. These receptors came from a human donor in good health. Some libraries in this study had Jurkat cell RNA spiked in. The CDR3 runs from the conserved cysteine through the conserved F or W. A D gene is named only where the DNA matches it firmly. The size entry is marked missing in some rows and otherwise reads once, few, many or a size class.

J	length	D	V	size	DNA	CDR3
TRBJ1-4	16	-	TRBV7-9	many	TGTGCCAGCAGCTCACCGGGGGAGGCAACTAATGAAAAACTGTTTTTT	CASSSPGEATNEKLFF
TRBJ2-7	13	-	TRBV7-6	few	TGTGCCAGCAGCTTAGGACAGTTCTACGAGCAGTACTTC	CASSLGQFYEQYF
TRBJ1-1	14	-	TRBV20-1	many	TGCAGTCATTTGAGGCCAGGGCCGAACACTGAAGCTTTCTTT	CSHLRPGPNTEAFF
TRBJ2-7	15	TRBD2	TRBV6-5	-	TGTGCCAGCAGTTACTCGCGGGGGGGCCGATACGAGCAGTACTTC	CASSYSRGGRYEQYF
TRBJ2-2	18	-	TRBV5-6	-	TGTGCCAGCAGCTTGTTAGGCCTTATAGCGGTAAACACCGGGGAGCTGTTTTTT	CASSLLGLIAVNTGELFF
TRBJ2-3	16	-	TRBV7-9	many	TGTGCCAGCAGCTCCCCGGGGGCCCCTGACACAGATACGCAGTATTTT	CASSSPGAPDTDTQYF
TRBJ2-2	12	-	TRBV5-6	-	TGTGCCAGCAGCTTGGGCGACGGGGAGCTGTTTTTT	CASSLGDGELFF
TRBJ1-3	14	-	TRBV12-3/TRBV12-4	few	TGTGCCAGCAGTTTAGCCTCGTTTGGAAACACCATATATTTT	CASSLASFGNTIYF
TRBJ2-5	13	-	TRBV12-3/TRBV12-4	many	TGTGCCAGCAGTCGCATTGGACAAGAGACCCAGTACTTC	CASSRIGQETQYF
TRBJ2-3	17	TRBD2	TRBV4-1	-	TGCGCCAGCAGCCAAGATAGGAGTAGCGGGAGTCTCGATACGCAGTATTTT	CASSQDRSSGSLDTQYF
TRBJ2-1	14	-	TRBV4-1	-	TGCGCCAGCAGCCCTTCGGTACTAGCCGATGAGCAGTTCTTC	CASSPSVLADEQFF
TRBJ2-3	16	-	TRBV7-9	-	TGTGCCAGCAGCTCCGGCCCCAACCCATACACAGATACGCAGTATTTT	CASSSGPNPYTDTQYF
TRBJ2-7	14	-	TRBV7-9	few	TGTGCCAGCAGCTTAGGTGGGACACCCGGCGAGCAGTACTTC	CASSLGGTPGEQYF
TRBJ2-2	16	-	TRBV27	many	TGTGCCAGCGGCCGTTGGGTGGGGGCGAACACCGGGGAGCTGTTTTTT	CASGRWVGANTGELFF
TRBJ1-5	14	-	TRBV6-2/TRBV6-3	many	TGTGCCAGCAGTTTCGGGGTTAGCAATCAGCCCCAGCATTTT	CASSFGVSNQPQHF
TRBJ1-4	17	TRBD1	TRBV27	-	TGTGCCAGCAGTTTATCCCCCACAGGGGTCGCGGAAGAAAAACTGTTTTTT	CASSLSPTGVAEEKLFF
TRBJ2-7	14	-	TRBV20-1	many	TGCAGTGCTAGAGGGGTTAGTAGCGGTTACGAGCAGTACTTC	CSARGVSSGYEQYF
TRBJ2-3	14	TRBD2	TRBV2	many	TGTGCCAGCAGTGAACGGAGCGGGGGAGATACGCAGTATTTT	CASSERSGGDTQYF
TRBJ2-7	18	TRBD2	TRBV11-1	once	TGTGCCAGCAGCTTGGACAGCCTACTAGCGGGAGGGCCCAACGAGCAGTACTTC	CASSLDSLLAGGPNEQYF
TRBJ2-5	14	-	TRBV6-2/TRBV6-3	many	TGTGCCAGCAGTTACTCGGCCCCTCAAGAGACCCAGTACTTC	CASSYSAPQETQYF
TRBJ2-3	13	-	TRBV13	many	TGTGCCAGCAGCTTAACTGTTGGGGATACGCAGTATTTT	CASSLTVGDTQYF
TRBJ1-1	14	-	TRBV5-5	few	TGTGCCAGCAGTCGCGAGGGGGGGACCACTGAAGCTTTCTTT	CASSREGGTTEAFF
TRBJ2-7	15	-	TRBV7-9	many	TGTGCCAGCAGCCACCGGGACGGAAGCTCCTACGAGCAGTACTTC	CASSHRDGSSYEQYF
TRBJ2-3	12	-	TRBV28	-	TGTGCCAGCAGGGATGATCAGGATATGCAGTATTTT	CASRDDQDMQYF
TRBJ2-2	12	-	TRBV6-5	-	TGTGCCACCAATGCGAACACCGGGGAGCTGTTTTTT	CATNANTGELFF
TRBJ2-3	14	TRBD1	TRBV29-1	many	TGCAGCGTTGGGGACAGATATAGCACAGATACGCAGTATTTT	CSVGDRYSTDTQYF
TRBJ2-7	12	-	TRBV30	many	TGTGCCTGGAGTCCCGCCCTGAGCGAGCAGTACTTC	CAWSPALSEQYF
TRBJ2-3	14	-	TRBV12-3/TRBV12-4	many	TGTGCCAGCAGTTTCCCCCGCGCAGCAGATACGCAGTATTTT	CASSFPRAADTQYF
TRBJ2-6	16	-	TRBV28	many	TGTGCCAGCAGTTTACTGCTAGGGGTTGGGGCCAACGTCCTGACTTTC	CASSLLLGVGANVLTF
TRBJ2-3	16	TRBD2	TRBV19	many	TGTGCCAGTAGTATAGATCATGGCGGGAGTACAGATACGCAGTATTTT	CASSIDHGGSTDTQYF
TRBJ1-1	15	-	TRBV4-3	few	TGCGCCAGCAGCCAAGACTATATAACGTACACTGAAGCTTTCTTT	CASSQDYITYTEAFF
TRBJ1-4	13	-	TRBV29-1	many	TGCAGCGTTACCAGGGGTATTGGCGAAAAACTGTTTTTT	CSVTRGIGEKLFF
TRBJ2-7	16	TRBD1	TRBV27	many	TGTGCCAGCAGTTTATCCCTGGGACAGGGGCCGGGTGAGCAGTACTTC	CASSLSLGQGPGEQYF
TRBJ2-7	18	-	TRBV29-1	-	TGCAGCGTTGAAGTTCCAGGCAATCCGTTGGGAGGCTCCTACGAGCAGTACTTC	CSVEVPGNPLGGSYEQYF
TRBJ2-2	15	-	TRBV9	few	TGTGCCAGCAGCGCGACGTGGGACACTACCGGGGAGCTGTTTTTT	CASSATWDTTGELFF
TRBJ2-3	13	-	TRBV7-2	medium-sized	TGTGCCAGCAGCTTAGCTCTCACAGATACGCAGTATTTT	CASSLALTDTQYF
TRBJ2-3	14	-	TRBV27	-	TGTGCCAGCAGTCGCACAGGGCGCACAGATACGCAGTATTTT	CASSRTGRTDTQYF
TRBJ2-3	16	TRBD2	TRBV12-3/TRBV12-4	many	TGTGCCAGCAGCAGCCGGGACTACACCCTCTCCGATACGCAGTATTTT	CASSSRDYTLSDTQYF
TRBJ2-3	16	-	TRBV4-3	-	TGCGCCAGCAGCCATGAAGTGCGGGGGCGCACAGATACGCAGTATTTT	CASSHEVRGRTDTQYF
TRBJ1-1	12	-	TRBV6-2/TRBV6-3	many	TGTGCCAGCAGATTCCCAAACACTGAAGCTTTCTTT	CASRFPNTEAFF
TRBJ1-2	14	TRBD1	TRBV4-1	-	TGCGCCAGCAGCTTGGGACAGGGCAGCGATGGCTACACCTTC	CASSLGQGSDGYTF
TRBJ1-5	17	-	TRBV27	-	TGTGCCAGCAGTATGGGGCAGCTTTTTGGTAGCAATCAGCCCCAGCATTTT	CASSMGQLFGSNQPQHF
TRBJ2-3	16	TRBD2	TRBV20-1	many	TGCAGTGCTAGAGATTTCCGGGAGGATGGCACAGATACGCAGTATTTT	CSARDFREDGTDTQYF
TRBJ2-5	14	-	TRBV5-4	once	TGTGCCAGCCGCTTGGGCCTGGCCCCTGAGCCCCAGTACTTC	CASRLGLAPEPQYF
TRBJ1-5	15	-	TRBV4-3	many	TGCGCCAGCAGCCAGAACACAGGGTCTGGTCAGCCCCAGCATTTT	CASSQNTGSGQPQHF
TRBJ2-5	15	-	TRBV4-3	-	TGCGCCAGCAGCCCGAGCTTGAGGGTTGCGGAGACCCAGTACTTC	CASSPSLRVAETQYF
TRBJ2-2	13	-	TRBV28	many	TGTGCCAGCAGTTTCCGACTAACCGGGGAGCTGTTTTTT	CASSFRLTGELFF
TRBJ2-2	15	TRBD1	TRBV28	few	TGTGCCAGCAGGACCGACGACAGGGGGCCCGGGGAGCTGTTTTTT	CASRTDDRGPGELFF
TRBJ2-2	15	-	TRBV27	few	TGTGCCAGCAGTTTCTACAGGGAGGACACCGGGGAGCTGTTTTTT	CASSFYREDTGELFF